The clone carrying this T cell receptor (beta chain) has more than one count but fewer than ten. Its specificity is not known. These data come from a study of early T cells in non-severe SARS-CoV-2 infection. Study-wide background: Unsorted whole-blood RNA was sequenced in bulk, leaving chains unpaired.

Points from the study as a whole: Matching with VDJdb favored anti-spike CD8 responses (missing private and CD4 specificities).

Trimming stripped 3 bases from V and 4 bases from J, with 13 bases between. Germline V CDR1 and CDR2: SGHNT, YYREEE (reference sequence). The CDR3 covers 14 residues. TCRdb itself ran the 5' RACE reads through MiXCR, one entry per CDR3 protein. This table holds about 52,000 distinct CDR3 sequences, 6.2% found once. The chain uses TRBV5-4 and TRBJ1-2, with a tentative D call TRBD1 (6 bases). The clonotype originates from an adult who was a healthcare worker with PCR-confirmed SARS-CoV-2 infection or an uninfected control (not recorded which). The sequenced material came from whole blood. The CDR3 DNA reads as TGTGCCAGCAGCTCCTCCACAGGGATCTATGGCTACACCTTC. It specifies CASSSSTGIYGYTF.